The 30 T cell receptor beta chains below were found in one sample sequenced in a study of graft-versus-host responses after intestinal transplantation. The data were produced by immunoSEQ multiplex PCR, yet TCRdb's version contains in-frame clones alone and is incomplete. This sample yields under 55,000 clones, of which more than 85% are seen a single time; 4% to 4.5% belongs to the top ten. Sequencing was performed on PBMCs, taken 524 days after transplant. These receptors came from a human patient who received an intestinal transplant, so some T cells may come from the graft donor.

The chain carries TRBV19 and TRBJ1-5; a weak D match, TRBD1 (6 bases). Trimming cost V 8 bases and J 4 bases, with 18 bases left between them. Germline lookup yields CDR1 LNHDA and CDR2 SQIVND (reference sequence). The CDR3 length is 15 residues. Here the CDR3 DNA reads TGTGCCAGTCGTGGTGGGGGCCACGCTAATCAGCCCCAGCATTTT. It is translated as CASRGGGHANQPQHF.

This chain connects TRBV7-9 to TRBJ1-4; 8 nucleotides line up with TRBD1. Germline values: CDR1 SEHNR, CDR2 FQNEAQ (reference sequence). This CDR3 spans 15 amino acids. V was pared by 5 bases and J by 7 bases, with 9 bases of the junction left unmatched. The CDR3 nucleotides are TGTGCCAGCAGCCCGCCGGGACAGGAGGGTGAAAAACTGTTTTTT. It translates to CASSPPGQEGEKLFF.

This clone was recorded once. This chain uses TRBV28 with TRBJ2-3, with D unclear. Germline CDR1 reads MDHEN; CDR2 reads SYDVKM. Trimming pared 2 bases from V and 2 bases from J, leaving 23 bases between. This CDR3 is built from 19 residues. The CDR3 nucleotides are TGTGCCAGCAGTTTAAAACAGTCCAAACGGGCACACGCCACAGATACGCAGTATTTT. Encoded protein: CASSLKQSKRAHATDTQYF.

The rearrangement uses TRBV28 and TRBJ2-7; possibly TRBD1 or TRBD2 for D (5 bases each). Trimming took off 5 bases at V and 6 bases at J, with 11 bases between the two ends. In germline, CDR1 is MDHEN, CDR2 SYDVKM. This CDR3 contains 12 residues. CDR3 residues: CASSLTRGEQYF. The CDR3 DNA reads as TGTGCCAGCAGTCTCACTAGGGGCGAGCAGTACTTC.

This clone was seen only a few times. J is TRBJ2-7 and V is TRBV27; 10 positions agree with TRBD1. The CDR3 sequence is 15 residues long. In germline, CDR1 is MNHEY, CDR2 SMNVEV (reference sequence). V lost 1 base and J lost 6; bases outside the gene matches: 6. CDR3 coding DNA: TGTGCCAGCAGTTTATACTCCGGGACAGGGGTCGAGCAGTACTTC. Translated, it gives CASSLYSGTGVEQYF.

V gene TRBV15 combines with J gene TRBJ2-7, with 10 bases lining up with TRBD1. Germline trimming cut 11 bases from V and 2 bases from J; bases unmatched to any gene: 6. Germline assignment: CDR1 LNHNV and CDR2 YYDKDF (reference sequence). The CDR3 extends over 13 amino acids. Here the CDR3 reads CAVGTGETYEQYF. Here the CDR3 DNA reads TGTGCCGTCGGGACAGGGGAAACCTACGAGCAGTACTTC.

The chain has TRBV7-9 and TRBJ1-1; a possible D gene is TRBD1 (6 bases). CDR3 length: 12 amino acids. The germline CDR1 and CDR2 sequences are SEHNR and FQNEAQ (reference sequence). Trimming pared 5 bases from V and 8 bases from J, leaving 12 bases between. In DNA, the CDR3 is TGTGCCAGCAGCCCGGACAGTAAGGAAGCTTTCTTT. This encodes CASSPDSKEAFF. Full variable domain (remainder filled in from reference TRBV7-9 and TRBJ1-1): DTGVSQNPRHKITKRGQNVTFRCDPISEHNRLYWYRQTLGQGPEFLTYFQNEAQLEKSRLLSDRFSAERPKGSFSTLEIQRTEQGDSAMYLCASSPDSKEAFFGQGTRLTVV.

The chain is built from TRBV5-1 and TRBJ2-5; 9 bases map to TRBD1. The CDR3 contains 15 residues. V gave up 0 bases and J gave up 5 bases; unmatched junction bases: 5. Per germline, CDR1 SGHRS and CDR2 YFSETQ. The CDR3 DNA reads TGCGCCAGCAGCTTGGGCGGGGACAGGGTGGAGACCCAGTACTTC. It specifies CASSLGGDRVETQYF.

The rearrangement uses TRBV19 and TRBJ1-1, with D tentatively TRBD1 (5 bases). Germline V gene data show CDR1 as LNHDA and CDR2 as SQIVND (reference sequence). Trimming removed 9 bases from V and 1 base from J, with 12 bases in between. CDR3 length equals 13 residues. The DNA of the CDR3 is TGTGCCAGCCTTCACAGGAAGAACACTGAAGCTTTCTTT. Amino acid sequence: CASLHRKNTEAFF.

The chain has TRBV10-3 and TRBJ2-5; D is undetermined. The length of the CDR3 is 12 residues. Looked up from germline, CDR1 is ENHRY and CDR2 is SYGVKD. The ends were cut back, 5 bases at V and 5 bases at J, with 9 bases in the middle. As DNA, the CDR3 is TGTGCCATCAGTCGTAGCCGGGAGACCCAGTACTTC. Encoded protein: CAISRSRETQYF.

The chain joins TRBV9 to TRBJ2-5; 9 nucleotides match TRBD1. CDR1 is SGDLS and CDR2 is YYNGEE in the germline V gene. The CDR3 sequence is 15 residues long. Trimming took 0 bases from V and 5 from J; bases not matched to a gene: 5. The CDR3 loop is CASSVGDREVETQYF. In nucleotides, the CDR3 is TGTGCCAGCAGCGTAGGGGACAGGGAGGTTGAGACCCAGTACTTC. Variable domain in full (rest from reference TRBV9 and TRBJ2-5): DSGVTQTPKHLITATGQRVTLRCSPRSGDLSVYWYQQSLDQGLQFLIQYYNGEERAKGNILERFSAQQFPDLHSELNLSSLELGDSALYFCASSVGDREVETQYFGPGTRLLVL.

The chain uses TRBV28 and TRBJ1-3; the match to TRBD1 covers 8 bases. The J segment lost 2 bases and the V segment lost 4 bases, leaving 4 bases of the junction unmatched. This CDR3 is built from 15 residues. Germline CDR1 is MDHEN and CDR2 is SYDVKM. This CDR3 is CASSWTGRAGNTIYF. In nucleotides, the CDR3 is TGTGCCAGCAGTTGGACAGGGAGGGCTGGAAACACCATATATTTT.

This chain connects TRBV19 to TRBJ2-7, with 11 bases matching TRBD1. V trimming: 5 bases; J trimming: 0 bases; junction bases outside the gene matches: 3. Germline V lookup: CDR1 LNHDA, CDR2 SQIVND (reference sequence). CDR3 length equals 15 residues. The CDR3 spells CASSRTGGSSYEQYF. CDR3 coding DNA: TGTGCCAGTAGTCGGACAGGGGGCAGCTCCTACGAGCAGTACTTC. The full variable domain, completed using reference TRBV19 and TRBJ2-7, is DGGITQSPKYLFRKEGQNVTLSCEQNLNHDAMYWYRQDPGQGLRLIYYSQIVNDFQKGDIAEGYSVSREKKESFPLTVTSAQKNPTAFYLCASSRTGGSSYEQYFGPGTRLTVT.

This rearrangement joins TRBV27 to TRBJ2-1, with 14 positions matching TRBD2. Germline V gene data show CDR1 as MNHEY and CDR2 as SMNVEV (reference sequence). The V segment lost 2 bases and the J segment 6 bases; nucleotides outside the gene matches: 0. This CDR3 spans 15 amino acids. Here the CDR3 DNA reads TGTGCCAGCAGTTTAGGACTAGCGGGAGGCAATGAGCAGTTCTTC. Translation: CASSLGLAGGNEQFF.

The rearrangement joins TRBV6-4 to TRBJ2-3; 10 bases match TRBD2. V shed 4 bases and J 2 bases; nucleotides not matched to a gene: 12. The CDR3 sequence is 18 residues long. Germline CDR1 and CDR2: MRHNA and SNTAGT. The CDR3 DNA reads as TGTGCCAGCAGTGGCAGAGGATTTCTAGCGGGAGACACAGATACGCAGTATTTT. Amino acids: CASSGRGFLAGDTDTQYF.

This chain uses TRBV15 with TRBJ1-1; tentatively, D is TRBD1 (5 bases). V lost 0 bases and J lost 3, with 8 bases in between. The germline CDR1 and CDR2 sequences are LNHNV and YYDKDF (reference sequence). The CDR3 extends over 14 amino acids. The CDR3 bases are TGTGCCACCAGCAGAGAAAAGGGGTACACTGAAGCTTTCTTT. Translating gives CATSREKGYTEAFF.

The J gene is TRBJ2-7, the V gene TRBV4-1, with 12 positions matching TRBD2. The germline gives CDR1 MGHRA, CDR2 YSYEKL. CDR3 length: 15 amino acids. With 5 bases clipped from V and 6 bases from J, the junction kept 8 bases outside the gene matches. CDR3 in amino acids: CASSIRTSGISEQYF. CDR3 DNA sequence: TGCGCCAGCAGCATCCGGACTAGCGGGATCTCCGAGCAGTACTTC.

V and J are TRBV28 and TRBJ1-2; maybe TRBD1 (6 bases). The V and J ends lost 8 bases and 7 bases respectively, with 20 bases between them. This CDR3 has 14 amino acids. Looked up from germline, CDR1 is MDHEN and CDR2 is SYDVKM. In nucleotides, the CDR3 is TGTGCCAGCCCGGGCGGCAGGGGCTTAACTGGCTACACCTTC. Its translation is CASPGGRGLTGYTF.

Within the sample, this clone is medium-sized. The chain has TRBV7-8 and TRBJ1-5; no definite D call. Germline values: CDR1 SGHVS, CDR2 FQNEAQ. CDR3 length: 14 amino acids. The V and J ends lost 3 bases and 1 base respectively, with 7 bases between them. The CDR3 DNA sequence: TGTGCCAGCAGCTTTGGAAACAGCAATCAGCCCCAGCATTTT. As protein: CASSFGNSNQPQHF.

This chain uses TRBV7-3 with TRBJ2-1; TRBD2 matches at 10 bases. V lost 5 bases to trimming and J lost 7 bases; unmatched junction nucleotides: 11. The CDR3 length is 16 residues. In germline, CDR1 is SGHTA, CDR2 FQGTGA. The CDR3 DNA sequence: TGTGCCAGCAGCCCTCAGGGACTAGCGATTATAAATGAGCAGTTCTTC. Translation gives CASSPQGLAIINEQFF.

The chain couples TRBV5-4 to TRBJ1-1; unclear D gene. CDR3 length: 15 amino acids. The V gene's germline CDR1 is SGHNT and CDR2 YYREEE (reference sequence). Trimming removed 4 bases at V and 2 bases at J, with 15 bases between. The chain's CDR3 is CASSHGLDGNTEAFF. The CDR3 nucleotides are TGTGCCAGCAGCCACGGACTGGACGGTAACACTGAAGCTTTCTTT.

The CDR3 sequence: CASSSLRGSETQYF. In nucleotides, the CDR3 is TGTGCCAGCAGCTCCCTCAGGGGGTCGGAGACCCAGTACTTC. This chain links TRBV7-2 with TRBJ2-5; 7 nucleotides align to TRBD1. The V gene end was trimmed by 4 bases and the J gene end by 5 bases; junction bases not matched to a gene: 7. This CDR3 has 14 amino acids. The germline V gene has CDR1 SGHTA and CDR2 FQGNSA.

The chain links TRBV6-1 to TRBJ2-3; D remains ambiguous. The V gene lost 4 bases and the J gene lost 4 bases, with 15 bases spanning the gap. This CDR3 contains 15 residues. Germline CDR1 and CDR2: MNHNS and SASEGT. CDR3 sequence: CASSGGILRSDTQYF. CDR3 DNA sequence: TGTGCCAGCAGTGGGGGTATACTTCGGTCAGATACGCAGTATTTT.

The chain carries TRBV7-9 and TRBJ2-1; D is unresolved. Germline CDR1 reads SEHNR; CDR2 reads FQNEAQ (reference sequence). This CDR3 comprises 12 residues. V was cut by 1 base and J by 9 bases, with 7 bases left in between. The CDR3 DNA reads TGTGCCAGCAGCTTAGAGTTCGGTGAGCAGTTCTTC. It codes for CASSLEFGEQFF.

This chain joins TRBV18 and TRBJ1-2; 7 nucleotides match TRBD1. With 3 bases clipped from V and 3 bases from J, the junction kept 7 bases outside the gene matches. Germline lookup yields CDR1 KGHSH and CDR2 LQKENI. The length of the CDR3 is 15 residues. The DNA for the CDR3 is TGTGCCAGCTCACCCCGACAGGGCGAGGACTATGGCTACACCTTC. It is translated as CASSPRQGEDYGYTF.

The chain joins TRBV5-1 to TRBJ2-1; 8 nucleotides match TRBD2. Germline-derived CDR1 and CDR2 are SGHRS and YFSETQ. Trimming took 7 bases from V and 5 from J; bases not matched to a gene: 11. The CDR3 consists of 15 residues. The CDR3 DNA sequence: TGCGCCAGCGATCCCGCGGGACTAGGGAACAATGAGCAGTTCTTC. Protein sequence: CASDPAGLGNNEQFF.

This chain links TRBV28 with TRBJ2-5; the D is unclear. V was clipped by 5 bases and J by 7 bases, with 5 bases between them. There are 10 residues in the CDR3. Germline lookup yields CDR1 MDHEN and CDR2 SYDVKM. The CDR3 region has the DNA TGTGCCAGCAGTCGAGGGACCCAGTACTTC. Translated: CASSRGTQYF.

This rearrangement joins TRBV4-3 to TRBJ2-1, with 10 bases aligning to TRBD2. Germline V lookup: CDR1 LGHNA, CDR2 YSLEER. The CDR3 sequence is 14 residues long. V lost 6 bases and J lost 6; bases outside the gene matches: 5. In DNA form, the CDR3 reads TGCGCCAGCAGTCAACTAGCGGGACGCAATGAGCAGTTCTTC. This sequence encodes CASSQLAGRNEQFF.

This clone appeared a single time. V is TRBV7-9 and J is TRBJ1-2; D gene uncertain. The germline V gene encodes CDR1 SEHNR and CDR2 FQNEAQ (reference sequence). The CDR3 covers 13 residues. The V gene lost 3 bases and the J gene lost 6 bases, with 11 bases spanning the gap. CDR3 amino acids: CASSLMGRDGYTF. Written as DNA, the CDR3 is TGTGCCAGCAGCTTGATGGGAAGAGATGGCTACACCTTC.

The chain recombines TRBV28 with TRBJ2-7, with D perhaps TRBD1 (5 bases). V gave up 6 bases and J gave up 0 bases, with 12 bases separating them. The CDR3 consists of 14 residues. Germline-derived CDR1 and CDR2 are MDHEN and SYDVKM. The CDR3 loop is CASRGEQASYEQYF. The CDR3 DNA is TGTGCCAGCAGAGGGGAACAGGCCTCCTACGAGCAGTACTTC.